This T cell receptor beta chain was found in a study of blood T cell repertoires in COVID-19. This CDR3 spans 15 amino acids. V shed 4 bases and J 7 bases; nucleotides not matched to a gene: 10. Per germline, CDR1 SEHNR and CDR2 FQNEAQ (reference sequence). Assay used: immunoSEQ multiplex PCR; TCRdb lists only in-frame clones, some missing. The repertoire holds around 260,000 clones, with 83% as singletons. Sequenced input: peripheral blood. The J gene is TRBJ1-5, the V gene TRBV7-9, with TRBD1 matching over 7 bases. This TCR was recovered from a woman aged 45-60 years who had recovered from COVID-19. Here the CDR3 DNA reads TGTGCCAGCAGCTCGTACCGGGACAGCGGGCAGCCCCAGCATTTT. It is translated as CASSSYRDSGQPQHF.